Each of the 9 T cell receptor beta chains below was sequenced from the same sample in a study of response to subunit inactivated influenza vaccine. TCRdb ran MiXCR on the RT-PCR reads and lists one entry per CDR3 protein. The sample has hundreds of thousands of distinct CDR3 sequences; roughly 27% are singletons. Sequencing used CD4+ T cells sorted from PBMCs, obtained less than 6 days after vaccination. The receptors come from a man aged 45-65 years who received an inactivated influenza vaccine.

This clonotype was picked up one time. V and J are TRBV12-3 or TRBV12-4 and TRBJ1-6, with unresolved D. Between the trimmed V and J ends, which lost 3 bases and 9 bases, there was a span of 18 bases. The CDR3 spans 16 residues. CDR3 DNA sequence: TGTGCCAGCAGTTTGGGGTCTCAAATAATGCGTTCACCCCTCCACTTT. This gives the protein CASSLGSQIMRSPLHF.

In this sample, this clonotype turned up a few times. This chain uses TRBV7-8 with TRBJ2-5; no clear D. Germline V gene sequence: CDR1 SGHVS, CDR2 FQNEAQ. The CDR3 has 12 residues. Between the trimmed V and J ends, which lost 3 bases and 5 bases, there was a span of 7 bases. The CDR3 reads CASSFHAETQYF. The CDR3 nucleotides are TGTGCCAGCAGCTTCCATGCGGAGACCCAGTACTTC.

There are a few counts of this clonotype. The chain is built from TRBV11-2 and TRBJ2-1, with D tentatively TRBD1 (5 bases). The V end was cut by 1 base, the J end by 0 bases, with 22 bases between. The CDR3 spans 20 residues. Germline lookup yields CDR1 SGHAT and CDR2 FQNNGV. The DNA of the CDR3 is TGTGCCAGCAGCTTAGGTTTTGACAGACGTCCAATAACCTCCTACAATGAGCAGTTCTTC. It yields the protein CASSLGFDRRPITSYNEQFF.

The chain recombines TRBV6-2 or TRBV6-3 with TRBJ2-7, with 10 positions matching TRBD1. CDR3 length: 15 amino acids. In germline, CDR1 is MNHEY, CDR2 SVGEGT. Here the CDR3 reads CSTNLPGQGSYEQYF. The DNA of the CDR3 is TGTTCCACCAACCTACCGGGACAGGGGAGCTACGAGCAGTACTTC.

This clonotype showed up just a few times. J is TRBJ1-2 and V is TRBV20-1; D not resolved. Trimming took off 1 base at V and 8 bases at J, with 14 bases between the two ends. The CDR3 spans 13 residues. CDR1 is DFQATT and CDR2 is SNEGSKA in the germline V gene (reference sequence). The CDR3 DNA reads TGCAGTGCTAGAGGAGATACAGTGGCGGGCTACACCTTC. Amino acid sequence: CSARGDTVAGYTF.

V is TRBV24-1 and J is TRBJ2-2, with 12 bases that match TRBD2. The CDR3 extends over 17 amino acids. The V gene's germline CDR1 is KGHDR and CDR2 SFDVKD. V dropped 3 bases and J dropped 1; count of bases not matched to a gene: 2. The CDR3 DNA sequence: TGTGCCACCAGTGATAGGACTAGCGGGGTGAACACCGGGGAGCTGTTTTTT. This gives the protein CATSDRTSGVNTGELFF.

The rearrangement uses TRBV28 and TRBJ2-3, with 9 bases lining up with TRBD2. Losses at the gene ends were 1 base for V and 0 bases for J; bases not matched to a gene: 8. Germline V gene lookup returns CDR1 MDHEN and CDR2 SYDVKM. This CDR3 is 18 amino acids long. The CDR3 DNA reads TGTGCCAGCAGTTTATCCCCATTGCTAGCGGGAAGCACAGATACGCAGTATTTT. It yields the protein CASSLSPLLAGSTDTQYF.

The J gene is TRBJ1-3, the V gene TRBV11-2; no definite D call. The CDR3 is made up of 13 amino acids. The germline V gene has CDR1 SGHAT and CDR2 FQNNGV. Trimming cost V 5 bases and J 2 bases, with 7 bases left between them. The CDR3 DNA reads as TGTGCCAGCAGCACTTCTCCTGGAAACACCATATATTTT. It encodes CASSTSPGNTIYF.

Written as DNA, the CDR3 is TGCAGCGTTGGGGGGGCGGGTACGCAGTATTTT. Translated: CSVGGAGTQYF. This chain connects TRBV29-1 to TRBJ2-3, with D perhaps TRBD1 or TRBD2 (6 bases each). CDR3 length: 11 amino acids. Germline CDR1 SQVTM, CDR2 ANQGSEA. Trimming pared 4 bases from V and 8 bases from J, leaving 10 bases between.